The T cell receptor (beta chain) described here comes from a study of cytomegalovirus exposure and HLA in healthy donors. This clone has only one observation. Libraries were prepared by immunoSEQ multiplex PCR; TCRdb keeps only in-frame clonotypes and omits some of them. The table records about 73,000 clones, approximately 95% of them present only once. This TCR came from a young man in good health and CMV-seronegative. Specimen: PBMCs.

CDR3 in DNA: TGTGCCAGCAGCTTAGAGTTCGGGACTAGCGGTTCCAAAAACATTCAGTACTTC. Residues: CASSLEFGTSGSKNIQYF. This chain uses TRBV7-8 with TRBJ2-4, with TRBD2 identical over 11 bases. J lost 2 bases, V lost 1 base, and 7 bases had no gene match. CDR3 size: 18 residues. Germline CDR1 and CDR2: SGHVS and FQNEAQ. Together with reference TRBV7-8 and TRBJ2-4, the CDR3 gives the full variable domain: GAGVSQSPRYKVAKRGQDVALRCDPISGHVSLFWYQQALGQGPEFLTYFQNEAQLDKSGLPSDRFFAERPEGSVSTLKIQRTQQEDSAVYLCASSLEFGTSGSKNIQYFGAGTRLSVL.